The subject of this entry is one T cell receptor (beta chain). The antigen is unknown. Generated by immunoSEQ multiplex PCR, the TCRdb table keeps only in-frame clones and is missing some. The sample yields 25,000 to 35,000 clones, 71% seen once. Patients all relapsed after autologous stem cell transplantation, and there was variation in brentuximab vedotin exposure. Germline values: CDR1 SGHDN, CDR2 FVKESK. This CDR3 is 15 amino acids long. V lost 1 base and J lost 3, with 12 bases in between. These data are taken from a study of PD-1 blockade in classical Hodgkin lymphoma. Background on the study: Treatment was intravenous nivolumab, 3 mg/kg every 2 weeks, until progression.

Points from the study as a whole: Excluded were patients who started nivolumab under 1 year after ASCT, a group that had lower diversity. The CD4+ diversity rise by C4D1 was clearest in complete responders.

Sequenced material: peripheral blood mononuclear cells (PBMCs), taken before the second cycle of nivolumab. The origin of this receptor is a human donor with classical Hodgkin lymphoma. The rearrangement links TRBV14 to TRBJ2-5, with D unresolved. The CDR3 DNA reads TGTGCCAGCAGCCAAGTAGTCGGCCTTGAAGAGACCCAGTACTTC. Translation gives CASSQVVGLEETQYF.